These T cell receptor beta chains were read from a single sample in a study of OX40 agonist ivuxolimab in advanced cancers. Clones were read by immunoSEQ multiplex PCR, and TCRdb kept only the in-frame ones, dropping some. The data hold about 79,000 clones, with approximately 90% observed a single time. Material: CD4+ or CD8+ T cells sorted from blood, obtained in a trial of the OX40 agonist ivuxolimab. Receptors originate from an adult with an advanced solid tumor such as melanoma, head and neck, liver or kidney cancer. Both conserved end residues are part of each CDR3. Each record gives: D gene, J gene, clone size, V gene, CDR3 DNA, CDR3 protein. The D gene is left open where the match is weak. Clone size is given for some rows only: seen once, a few or many times, or a class if the clone is expanded.

D: TRBD1
J: TRBJ1-5
size: .
V: TRBV6-9
DNA: TGTGCCAGCAGGAGGAAGGGGACAGGCTGCAATCAGCCCCAGCATTTT
CDR3: CASRRKGTGCNQPQHF

D: TRBD2
J: TRBJ2-7
size: .
V: TRBV18
DNA: TGTGCCAGCTCACCACCAACGGGAGGGCCCTACGAGCAGTACTTC
CDR3: CASSPPTGGPYEQYF

D: .
J: TRBJ1-2
size: .
V: TRBV5-8
DNA: TGTGCCAGCAGCTTTCAGTGGGCCGGAGGGGATTATGGCTACACCTTC
CDR3: CASSFQWAGGDYGYTF

D: .
J: TRBJ1-2
size: .
V: TRBV18
DNA: TGTGCCAGCTCGCTGGAGGGACAAATCTATGGCTACACCTTC
CDR3: CASSLEGQIYGYTF

D: .
J: TRBJ2-2
size: once
V: TRBV21-1
DNA: TGTGCCAGCAGCAAAGGAGGGGCTAGCGGGAGCCCGGTGTCCGGGGAGCTGTTTTTT
CDR3: CASSKGGASGSPVSGELFF

D: .
J: TRBJ2-7
size: .
V: TRBV7-8
DNA: TGTGCCAGCAGCTTAGCTCAGGGCCACGAGCAGTACTTC
CDR3: CASSLAQGHEQYF

D: .
J: TRBJ1-2
size: .
V: TRBV19
DNA: TGTGCCAGTAGTATAGGAGCTCAGGGGAACTATGGCTACACCTTC
CDR3: CASSIGAQGNYGYTF

D: TRBD1
J: TRBJ2-5
size: .
V: TRBV11-3
DNA: TGTGCCAGCAGCTTAGGGCTACAGGACAGGGATGAGACCCAGTACTTC
CDR3: CASSLGLQDRDETQYF

D: .
J: TRBJ1-2
size: .
V: TRBV29-1
DNA: TGCAGCGTTGAATTGCTCGTTGGCTACACCTTC
CDR3: CSVELLVGYTF

D: .
J: TRBJ2-3
size: .
V: TRBV16
DNA: TGTGCCAGCAGCCCCCTCGAATCAGACCTAAAAAGCACAGATACGCAGTATTTT
CDR3: CASSPLESDLKSTDTQYF

D: TRBD2
J: TRBJ2-7
size: .
V: TRBV7-2
DNA: TGTGCCAGCAGCTTAGAACTAGCGACCTCGTACGAGCAGTACTTC
CDR3: CASSLELATSYEQYF

D: TRBD2
J: TRBJ2-2
size: .
V: TRBV19
DNA: TGTGCCAGTAGTAGCGGGGGTGGGACCGGGGAGCTGTTTTTT
CDR3: CASSSGGGTGELFF

D: TRBD1
J: TRBJ2-3
size: .
V: TRBV18
DNA: TGTGCCAGCTCCCAAGAACAGGGGATAACAGATACGCAGTATTTT
CDR3: CASSQEQGITDTQYF

D: .
J: TRBJ2-5
size: .
V: TRBV11-2
DNA: TGTGCCAGCAGCTTCGGTCTCCCCGGGGAGACCCAGTACTTC
CDR3: CASSFGLPGETQYF

D: .
J: TRBJ1-1
size: .
V: TRBV7-3
DNA: TGTGCCAGCAGCTTAACTCAGGTTCTGAACACTGAAGCTTTCTTT
CDR3: CASSLTQVLNTEAFF

D: .
J: TRBJ2-7
size: few
V: TRBV11-2
DNA: TGTGCCAGCAGCTTTATAAGGGACGCATGCTTC
CDR3: CASSFIRDACF

D: .
J: TRBJ2-1
size: .
V: TRBV9
DNA: TGTGCCAGCAGCGTAAAAGAGGGCTCCTACAATGAGCAGTTCTTC
CDR3: CASSVKEGSYNEQFF

D: .
J: TRBJ2-7
size: .
V: TRBV7-2
DNA: TGTGCCAGCAGCCCCTGGGAAAGGTACGAGCAGTACTTC
CDR3: CASSPWERYEQYF

D: .
J: TRBJ2-5
size: .
V: TRBV4-1
DNA: TGCGCCAGCAGCCTTCGGGCTTGGCGGGGAACCCAAGAGACCCAGTACTTC
CDR3: CASSLRAWRGTQETQYF

D: .
J: TRBJ1-2
size: .
V: TRBV7-9
DNA: TGTGCCAGCAGCACTCCCAGCCATGGCTACACCTTC
CDR3: CASSTPSHGYTF

D: .
J: TRBJ2-7
size: .
V: TRBV5-6
DNA: TGTGCCAGCAGCTTTACGCGCGAGCAGTACTTC
CDR3: CASSFTREQYF

D: .
J: TRBJ2-1
size: .
V: TRBV7-3
DNA: TGTGCCAGCAGCTTAATTCAGGGGTCCTACAATGAGCAGTTCTTC
CDR3: CASSLIQGSYNEQFF

D: TRBD2
J: TRBJ2-1
size: .
V: TRBV27
DNA: TGTGCCAGCAGCAAACCGGGACTAGCGACGAATGAGCAGTTCTTC
CDR3: CASSKPGLATNEQFF

D: .
J: TRBJ1-1
size: .
V: TRBV7-3
DNA: TGTGCCAGCAGCCGACAGTTGAACACTGAAGCTTTCTTT
CDR3: CASSRQLNTEAFF

D: .
J: TRBJ2-7
size: .
V: TRBV6-1
DNA: TGTGCCAGCAGTGAATCGATCCTAGGGGGCGAGCAGTACTTC
CDR3: CASSESILGGEQYF

D: TRBD1
J: TRBJ1-2
size: .
V: TRBV11-3
DNA: TGTGCCAGCAGCTTACCCGGACAGGTCTATGGCTACACCTTC
CDR3: CASSLPGQVYGYTF

D: .
J: TRBJ1-4
size: .
V: TRBV9
DNA: TGTGCCAGCAGCGCAGACCCTTCTGCAGGGGTAGTTAGTGAAAAACTGTTTTTT
CDR3: CASSADPSAGVVSEKLFF

D: TRBD2
J: TRBJ2-1
size: .
V: TRBV7-2
DNA: TGTGCCAGCAGCTTGGGACTAGCGGAGGGGAATGAGCAGTTCTTC
CDR3: CASSLGLAEGNEQFF

D: TRBD1
J: TRBJ2-7
size: .
V: TRBV19
DNA: TGTGCCAGTAGTATAAGACAGGGGGCGGGTGAGCAGTACTTC
CDR3: CASSIRQGAGEQYF

D: .
J: TRBJ2-1
size: .
V: TRBV6-6
DNA: TGTGCCAGCAGCGGGGACACCCTCAATGAGCAGTTCTTC
CDR3: CASSGDTLNEQFF